The TCR beta chain described here comes from a study of shared clonotypes between healthy human individuals. Using immunoSEQ multiplex PCR, the repertoire was profiled, and TCRdb retains in-frame clones only, with some absent. The sample comprises about 2.4 million clones, 90% to 95% of which are singletons, and approximately 0.37% rests with the top ten. The TCR comes from a man aged 18 to 29 in good health. Some clones in this sample may be carry-over from other donors' samples. Sequencing input: naive CD4+ T cells from PBMCs. Subset denoted: CD45RA+ positively selected.

The CDR3 DNA reads as TGCAGCGTTGTAGAGGGAGCTGGAAACACCATATATTTT. It codes for CSVVEGAGNTIYF. The chain couples TRBV29-1 to TRBJ1-3, with unresolved D. Germline lookup yields CDR1 SQVTM and CDR2 ANQGSEA. The CDR3 covers 13 residues. Trimming left V 4 bases short and J 2 bases short, with 9 bases between.